This T cell receptor beta chain was obtained from a study of identical twins. For this clonotype: As yet, its antigen is unknown.

Carrying unique molecular identifiers, the cDNA also gained a universal primer site through template switching. TCRdb itself ran the 5' RACE reads through MiXCR, one entry per CDR3 protein. The repertoire holds approximately 680,000 distinct CDR3 sequences, with roughly 7.1% as singletons. Overall study results and limits: For out-of-frame beta sequences, excess twin sharing was weaker. Cord blood beta clonotypes present at high abundance carried fewer insertions; no such pattern appeared in memory repertoires. Not following the same donors, the study drew its conclusions from cross-sectional statistical analysis.

Looked up from germline, CDR1 is KGHDR and CDR2 is SFDVKD. The V and J ends lost 5 bases and 6 bases respectively, with 20 bases between them. The CDR3 consists of 16 residues. Another study also made use of these data, one on yellow fever vaccine responses in identical twins.

The source of this sequence is a woman aged 18-29 years in good health. The chain carries TRBV24-1 and TRBJ2-3; D unclear. Specimen: PBMCs. The CDR3 DNA sequence: TGTGCCACCAGTGCCCCAGGCACCGACGATTTCGATACGCAGTATTTT. Its translation: CATSAPGTDDFDTQYF.